What follows are 15 T cell receptor beta chains derived from one specimen sequenced in a study of PD-L1 blockade in urothelial cancer. Using immunoSEQ multiplex PCR, the repertoire was profiled, and TCRdb retains in-frame clones only, with some absent. The table has fewer than 45,000 clones, around 82% seen once. The sample here was PBMCs, taken around atezolizumab (anti-PD-L1) treatment. These TCRs come from a man between 70 and 80 years old with urothelial cancer.

This rearrangement joins TRBV6-4 to TRBJ2-3; D may be TRBD2 (5 bases). The CDR3 consists of 15 residues. V was shortened by 3 bases and J by 0 bases, with 10 bases between the two germline ends. Germline assignment: CDR1 MRHNA and CDR2 SNTAGT. This CDR3 reads CASSELGGSTDTQYF. The DNA for the CDR3 is TGTGCCAGCAGTGAACTCGGAGGCAGCACAGATACGCAGTATTTT.

The chain is built from TRBV27 and TRBJ1-3; D perhaps matches TRBD1 (6 bases). Deletions cut 10 bases from V and 3 bases from J, with 16 bases between. The CDR3 totals 14 residues. Germline values: CDR1 MNHEY, CDR2 SMNVEV (reference sequence). This CDR3 is CATRGRGDGNTIYF. For the CDR3, the DNA is TGTGCCACAAGGGGCAGGGGAGATGGAAACACCATATATTTT.

This clone turned up a few times. CDR3 coding DNA: TGTGCCAGCAGTGAATACTTCCGGGACAGGGGCGACGAGCAGTACTTC. Protein sequence: CASSEYFRDRGDEQYF. This chain joins TRBV6-1 and TRBJ2-7; 10 bases align to TRBD1. The germline gives CDR1 MNHNS, CDR2 SASEGT. Trimming cost V 2 bases and J 5 bases; bases outside gene matches: 9. The CDR3 is 16 amino acids.

This chain joins TRBV6-1 and TRBJ2-7; a weak D match, TRBD2 (5 bases). The ends were cut back, 1 base at V and 3 bases at J, with 16 bases in the middle. The CDR3 covers 16 residues. Germline lookup yields CDR1 MNHNS and CDR2 SASEGT. CDR3: CASSEVADSPFYEQYF. The CDR3 nucleotides are TGTGCCAGCAGTGAAGTCGCGGACTCCCCGTTCTACGAGCAGTACTTC.

V is TRBV27 and J is TRBJ2-3; a weak D match, TRBD1 (6 bases). V lost 5 bases and J 2 bases, leaving 17 bases between the germline ends. The CDR3 sequence is 16 residues long. Germline-derived CDR1 and CDR2 are MNHEY and SMNVEV (reference sequence). CDR3 DNA: TGTGCCAGCAGTCCGATGGGGGCTCTTAACACAGATACGCAGTATTTT. As protein: CASSPMGALNTDTQYF.

The rearrangement uses TRBV7-8 and TRBJ2-1; a weak D match, TRBD2 (5 bases). The V and J ends lost 6 bases and 4 bases respectively, with 16 bases between them. The CDR3 extends over 15 amino acids. The germline CDR1 and CDR2 sequences are SGHVS and FQNEAQ. The CDR3 region is CASSGRAGVYNEQFF. The CDR3 DNA is TGTGCCAGCAGTGGAAGGGCGGGTGTTTACAATGAGCAGTTCTTC.

The rearrangement links TRBV18 to TRBJ2-7; 10 bases match TRBD1. The CDR3 runs to 15 residues. V lost 6 bases and J lost 2; bases outside the gene matches: 7. CDR1 and CDR2 (germline): KGHSH, LQKENI. The CDR3 DNA follows: TGTGCCAGCTCCAAAGGGACAGGGGTTGCCTACGAGCAGTACTTC. It translates to CASSKGTGVAYEQYF.

This sequence joins TRBV7-6 and TRBJ2-3; TRBD2 is a possible D gene (8 bases). Germline V lookup: CDR1 SGHVS, CDR2 FNYEAQ. The V and J ends lost 4 bases and 6 bases respectively, with 23 bases between them. The CDR3 extends over 17 amino acids. CDR3 sequence: CASSSRTGQTGGDTQYF. Here the CDR3 DNA reads TGTGCCAGCAGCTCACGCACGGGACAGACGGGAGGGGATACGCAGTATTTT.

The chain links TRBV7-8 to TRBJ1-2; D perhaps matches TRBD1 (6 bases). The CDR3 spans 14 residues. Germline CDR1 and CDR2: SGHVS and FQNEAQ. V was trimmed by 5 bases and J by 3 bases, leaving 13 bases between them. The CDR3 sequence is CASSADRWDYGYTF. The CDR3 DNA reads TGTGCCAGCAGCGCCGACAGGTGGGACTATGGCTACACCTTC. The full variable domain, in which reference TRBV7-8 and TRBJ1-2 provide the parts outside the CDR3, is GAGVSQSPRYKVAKRGQDVALRCDPISGHVSLFWYQQALGQGPEFLTYFQNEAQLDKSGLPSDRFFAERPEGSVSTLKIQRTQQEDSAVYLCASSADRWDYGYTFGSGTRLTVV.

The chain combines TRBV7-9 with TRBJ2-7; TRBD2 might be the D (6 bases). Germline values: CDR1 SEHNR, CDR2 FQNEAQ (reference sequence). The ends were cut back, 1 base at V and 6 bases at J, with 16 bases in the middle. CDR3 length: 15 amino acids. CDR3 in DNA: TGTGCCAGCAGCTTAGTGGCGGGACTCGGCGGCGAGCAGTACTTC. This translates into CASSLVAGLGGEQYF.

The rearrangement links TRBV4-3 to TRBJ1-5; TRBD1 might be the D (6 bases). This CDR3 spans 15 amino acids. Trimming shortened V by 1 base and J by 3 bases, and 10 bases separated the two germline ends. The germline V gene has CDR1 LGHNA and CDR2 YSLEER. CDR3 coding DNA: TGCGCCAGCAGCCAAGCACAGGGCGACAATCAGCCCCAGCATTTT. It encodes CASSQAQGDNQPQHF.

This chain links TRBV5-8 with TRBJ2-3; TRBD1 matches at 9 bases. The germline gives CDR1 SGHTS, CDR2 YDEGEE. The V and J ends lost 4 bases and 3 bases, in that order; junction bases with no gene match: 6. This CDR3 is built from 15 residues. In DNA form, the CDR3 reads TGTGCCAGCAGCACGGGACAGGGTACAACAGATACGCAGTATTTT. It codes for CASSTGQGTTDTQYF.

The chain uses TRBV11-3 and TRBJ1-5; 12 nucleotides agree with TRBD1. CDR1 and CDR2 from the germline V gene are SGHNT and YENEEA. CDR3 length: 20 residues. The ends lost 1 base at V and 6 bases at J; junction bases unmatched: 16. CDR3 nucleotide sequence: TGTGCCAGCAGCTTAGTTTGGGACAGGGGGCCGGGATCGCTAAGTCAGCCCCAGCATTTT. It codes for CASSLVWDRGPGSLSQPQHF.

The chain has TRBV18 and TRBJ2-1, with D unclear. Germline V lookup: CDR1 KGHSH, CDR2 LQKENI. CDR3 length: 13 amino acids. Trimming removed 1 base from V and 9 bases from J, with 10 bases in between. The CDR3 sequence: CASSPQNRGEQFF. The CDR3, as DNA: TGTGCCAGCTCACCACAGAACCGAGGTGAGCAGTTCTTC.

V gene TRBV6-7 combines with J gene TRBJ2-1; TRBD2 aligns across 8 bases. TRBV6-7 qualifies as an ORF whose function is uncertain. This CDR3 comprises 18 residues. V trimming: 5 bases; J trimming: 3 bases; junction bases outside the gene matches: 15. The CDR3 loop reads CASSPLTSVASRYNEQFF. The CDR3 DNA reads as TGTGCCAGCAGTCCCTTGACTAGCGTAGCTTCTCGCTACAATGAGCAGTTCTTC.